A selection of T cell receptor beta chains follows, all from one sample in a study of Ad26.COV2.S vaccination and SARS-CoV-2 variants. Assay: immunoSEQ multiplex PCR; the TCRdb copy retains only in-frame clones and omits some. The repertoire holds some 300,000 clones, with just under 85% as singletons. Material: peripheral blood, obtained in a trial of Ad26.COV2.S vaccine versus placebo. All receptors derive from a person aged 18-60 years who received the Ad26.COV2.S COVID-19 vaccine or a placebo. CDR3s include the opening cysteine and the closing phenylalanine or tryptophan. D genes are given only for firm matches. Not every row has a clone size; where given, it reads once, few, many or a size class.

j_gene: TRBJ2-3; d_gene: -; abundance: -; v_gene: TRBV9; CDR3aa: CASSVQAGPPDTQYF; CDR3nt: TGTGCCAGCAGCGTTCAGGCAGGCCCCCCAGATACGCAGTATTTT
j_gene: TRBJ1-2; d_gene: -; abundance: few; v_gene: TRBV28; CDR3aa: CASSQGVYGYTF; CDR3nt: TGTGCCAGCAGTCAGGGAGTCTATGGCTACACCTTC
j_gene: TRBJ1-3; d_gene: -; abundance: -; v_gene: TRBV5-1; CDR3aa: CASSVRGEGNTIYF; CDR3nt: TGCGCCAGCAGCGTACGGGGTGAAGGAAACACCATATATTTT
j_gene: TRBJ2-7; d_gene: TRBD1; abundance: -; v_gene: TRBV5-6; CDR3aa: CASSLVRQGWGYEQYF; CDR3nt: TGTGCCAGCAGCTTGGTAAGACAGGGTTGGGGCTACGAGCAGTACTTC
j_gene: TRBJ2-5; d_gene: -; abundance: -; v_gene: TRBV11-2; CDR3aa: CASSPLAGMETQYF; CDR3nt: TGTGCCAGCAGCCCACTGGCAGGGATGGAGACCCAGTACTTC
j_gene: TRBJ1-3; d_gene: TRBD1; abundance: -; v_gene: TRBV28; CDR3aa: CASSLRQGAGGNTIYF; CDR3nt: TGTGCCAGCAGTTTAAGACAGGGGGCGGGTGGAAACACCATATATTTT
j_gene: TRBJ2-7; d_gene: -; abundance: -; v_gene: TRBV16; CDR3aa: CASSLNRGGYEQYF; CDR3nt: TGTGCCAGCAGCCTTAACAGGGGGGGTTACGAGCAGTACTTC
j_gene: TRBJ1-2; d_gene: TRBD1; abundance: -; v_gene: TRBV27; CDR3aa: CASSADRGLGAYGYTF; CDR3nt: TGTGCCAGCAGTGCGGACAGGGGGCTCGGGGCCTATGGCTACACCTTC
j_gene: TRBJ2-7; d_gene: -; abundance: once; v_gene: TRBV7-9; CDR3aa: CASSLGISGASYEQYF; CDR3nt: TGTGCCAGCAGCTTAGGGATATCGGGGGCCTCCTACGAGCAGTACTTC
j_gene: TRBJ2-7; d_gene: -; abundance: once; v_gene: TRBV9; CDR3aa: CASSVNWGQLYEQYF; CDR3nt: TGTGCCAGCAGCGTCAATTGGGGGCAGCTCTACGAGCAGTACTTC
j_gene: TRBJ2-5; d_gene: -; abundance: -; v_gene: TRBV9; CDR3aa: CASSVGPQGETQYF; CDR3nt: TGTGCCAGCAGCGTGGGACCCCAAGGGGAGACCCAGTACTTC
j_gene: TRBJ2-1; d_gene: -; abundance: -; v_gene: TRBV12-3/TRBV12-4; CDR3aa: CASSPDRQFF; CDR3nt: TGTGCCAGCAGCCCAGACCGGCAGTTCTTC
j_gene: TRBJ2-1; d_gene: -; abundance: -; v_gene: TRBV6-2/TRBV6-3; CDR3aa: CASSSQLTNEQFF; CDR3nt: TGTGCCAGCAGTTCCCAGCTAACCAATGAGCAGTTCTTC
j_gene: TRBJ2-7; d_gene: -; abundance: -; v_gene: TRBV7-2; CDR3aa: CASSLVVGQGREQYF; CDR3nt: TGTGCCAGCAGCTTAGTGGTAGGTCAGGGCCGAGAGCAGTACTTC
j_gene: TRBJ1-1; d_gene: -; abundance: -; v_gene: TRBV5-1; CDR3aa: CASSLILGRSGEAFF; CDR3nt: TGCGCCAGCAGCTTGATACTGGGCCGGAGCGGTGAAGCTTTCTTT
j_gene: TRBJ2-3; d_gene: -; abundance: once; v_gene: TRBV29-1; CDR3aa: CSVGSGGTDTQYF; CDR3nt: TGCAGCGTTGGGTCTGGCGGCACAGATACGCAGTATTTT
j_gene: TRBJ1-2; d_gene: -; abundance: -; v_gene: TRBV7-8; CDR3aa: CASSPSDSNYGYTF; CDR3nt: TGTGCCAGCAGCCCGTCGGACAGCAACTATGGCTACACCTTC
j_gene: TRBJ2-5; d_gene: -; abundance: -; v_gene: TRBV28; CDR3aa: CASRLNRETQYF; CDR3nt: TGTGCCAGCAGACTAAATAGGGAGACCCAGTACTTC
j_gene: TRBJ2-2; d_gene: -; abundance: -; v_gene: TRBV7-3; CDR3aa: CASSLNYRTNTGELFF; CDR3nt: TGTGCCAGCAGCTTAAATTACAGGACGAACACCGGGGAGCTGTTTTTT
j_gene: TRBJ1-4; d_gene: -; abundance: -; v_gene: TRBV19; CDR3aa: CASKGGFSANEKLFF; CDR3nt: TGTGCCAGTAAGGGGGGCTTTTCGGCTAATGAAAAACTGTTTTTT
j_gene: TRBJ1-4; d_gene: TRBD1; abundance: -; v_gene: TRBV9; CDR3aa: CASSVGGGPSEKLFF; CDR3nt: TGTGCCAGCAGCGTAGGAGGGGGCCCCAGCGAAAAACTGTTTTTT
j_gene: TRBJ1-1; d_gene: -; abundance: -; v_gene: TRBV6-2/TRBV6-3; CDR3aa: CASSPRVTEAFF; CDR3nt: TGTGCCAGCAGCCCCCGAGTGACTGAAGCTTTCTTT
j_gene: TRBJ2-6; d_gene: TRBD1; abundance: -; v_gene: TRBV7-2; CDR3aa: CASSLLGQGNVLTF; CDR3nt: TGTGCCAGCAGCCTCCTGGGACAGGGCAACGTCCTGACTTTC
j_gene: TRBJ2-7; d_gene: TRBD1; abundance: few; v_gene: TRBV5-1; CDR3aa: CASSMGQGAYEQYF; CDR3nt: TGCGCCAGCAGCATGGGACAGGGGGCGTACGAGCAGTACTTC
j_gene: TRBJ1-1; d_gene: -; abundance: few; v_gene: TRBV11-3; CDR3aa: CASSLYSANEAFF; CDR3nt: TGTGCCAGCAGCTTATACTCAGCGAATGAAGCTTTCTTT
j_gene: TRBJ1-1; d_gene: -; abundance: -; v_gene: TRBV11-2; CDR3aa: CASSLDQGQPNTEAFF; CDR3nt: TGTGCCAGCAGCTTAGATCAGGGACAACCGAACACTGAAGCTTTCTTT
j_gene: TRBJ2-5; d_gene: TRBD2; abundance: -; v_gene: TRBV5-4; CDR3aa: CASSLTSGGAGETQYF; CDR3nt: TGTGCCAGCAGCTTGACTAGCGGGGGGGCCGGAGAGACCCAGTACTTC
j_gene: TRBJ2-2; d_gene: TRBD2; abundance: -; v_gene: TRBV25-1; CDR3aa: CASSEISTSGGNTGELFF; CDR3nt: TGTGCCAGCAGTGAAATCTCGACTAGCGGGGGGAACACCGGGGAGCTGTTTTTT
j_gene: TRBJ1-4; d_gene: -; abundance: -; v_gene: TRBV18; CDR3aa: CASSSKSSLREKLFF; CDR3nt: TGTGCCAGCTCCTCTAAAAGCTCTCTGCGGGAAAAACTGTTTTTT
j_gene: TRBJ2-2; d_gene: -; abundance: -; v_gene: TRBV5-1; CDR3aa: CASKGGNTGELFF; CDR3nt: TGCGCCAGCAAGGGGGGAAACACCGGGGAGCTGTTTTTT
j_gene: TRBJ2-2; d_gene: TRBD2; abundance: -; v_gene: TRBV18; CDR3aa: CASSSNDGLAGGPNTGELFF; CDR3nt: TGTGCCAGCTCATCCAATGATGGACTAGCGGGGGGGCCGAACACCGGGGAGCTGTTTTTT
j_gene: TRBJ1-6; d_gene: -; abundance: -; v_gene: TRBV18; CDR3aa: CASSTDGYNSPLHF; CDR3nt: TGTGCCAGCTCAACGGACGGTTATAATTCACCCCTCCACTTT
j_gene: TRBJ1-1; d_gene: -; abundance: -; v_gene: TRBV18; CDR3aa: CASSPPVVEPNTEAFF; CDR3nt: TGTGCCAGCTCACCACCGGTGGTCGAACCGAACACTGAAGCTTTCTTT
j_gene: TRBJ1-1; d_gene: TRBD1; abundance: -; v_gene: TRBV14; CDR3aa: CASSQDRGQVHTEAFF; CDR3nt: TGTGCCAGCAGCCAGGACAGGGGGCAGGTTCACACTGAAGCTTTCTTT
j_gene: TRBJ1-6; d_gene: -; abundance: -; v_gene: TRBV4-1; CDR3aa: CASSQGHNSPLHF; CDR3nt: TGCGCCAGCAGCCAAGGACATAATTCACCCCTCCACTTT
j_gene: TRBJ1-6; d_gene: -; abundance: -; v_gene: TRBV5-6; CDR3aa: CASSLPRTENSPLHF; CDR3nt: TGTGCCAGCAGCTTGCCGCGGACAGAAAATTCACCCCTCCACTTT
j_gene: TRBJ1-1; d_gene: -; abundance: -; v_gene: TRBV2; CDR3aa: CASSDRTANTEAFF; CDR3nt: TGTGCCAGCAGTGACCGGACAGCGAACACTGAAGCTTTCTTT
j_gene: TRBJ1-1; d_gene: -; abundance: -; v_gene: TRBV7-6; CDR3aa: CASSSRMDTEAFF; CDR3nt: TGTGCCAGCAGCTCCAGAATGGACACTGAAGCTTTCTTT
j_gene: TRBJ2-1; d_gene: -; abundance: -; v_gene: TRBV11-3; CDR3aa: CASSPQEGLYNEQFF; CDR3nt: TGTGCCAGCAGCCCCCAGGAGGGACTCTACAATGAGCAGTTCTTC
j_gene: TRBJ2-6; d_gene: -; abundance: once; v_gene: TRBV11-3; CDR3aa: CASSPREAGANVLTF; CDR3nt: TGTGCCAGCAGCCCCCGCGAAGCTGGGGCCAACGTCCTGACTTTC